This paragraph reports one TCR beta chain. Its antigen target is currently unknown. No base qualities exist here, and no much larger clone lies one base off it. This entry belongs to a study of shared clonotypes between healthy human individuals (dated by TCRdb to 2018 to 2021). In terms of the full investigation: The cohort included three men and a couple of women between 18 and 49 years of age. For each donor, CD4 naive and CD4 memory were each run on three plates, CD8 naive on two plates, and CD8 memory on one plate. To estimate repertoire size and how much clonotype sharing occurs between individuals, the study deeply sequenced the blood TCR repertoires of five healthy adults. Libraries were prepared and TCR repertoires were sequenced by different laboratories using diverse techniques, in order to increase sequencing depth and limit assay-specific biases. Per donor, leukapheresis produced somewhere between about 0.94 and 9 billion PBMCs.

TCR CDR3 regions were amplified from genomic DNA by multiplex PCR using the deep immunoSEQ assay. For each cell subset, the extracted genomic DNA was distributed evenly across all wells of several immunoSEQ 96-well plates, and each plate served as one replicate. For sorted subsets, each replicate PCR was loaded with 200 ng genomic DNA, equivalent to 30,000 or so T cell genomes. The purified libraries were quantified using a Qubit 3.0 fluorometer, sized with a Bioanalyzer 2100, and then quantified again using the KAPA Library Quantification kit. Each immunoSEQ 96-well plate was sequenced on its own single-read 150-cycle Illumina NextSeq 550 flow cell. In the paper's pipeline: Because the immunoSEQ output included only junctional sequences and no quality scores, the filtering could not be the same as the filtering used for full-length reads. To assign V/J genes and CDR3, sequences were annotated using PyIR, a Python wrapper for IgBLAST v1.9, with IMGT germline references. Reads with weak V/J assignments (E-value above 1e-6), missing CDR3, stop codons, out-of-frame junctions, or ambiguous translated residues were removed. V3J clonotypes were defined by identical inferred V gene, J gene, and CDR3 amino acid sequence. To compute the percentage overlap between repertoires, the number of shared unique clonotypes was divided by the size of the smaller repertoire. Repertoire richness was assessed with RTK rarefaction, the Chao1 estimator, and Recon v2.1 estimates of unobserved clonotypes. Generation probabilities were computed with OLGA for all TCRbeta clonotypes obtained by the gDNA method from several donors. TCRdb mirrors the immuneACCESS table, restricted to in-frame sequences. Some clones are absent from its copies; in checked studies, under half trace to an unresolved V gene, and the reason for the others is unknown. V, J and clone size were drawn from that table, and D and trimming were deduced from the DNA. The sample profile shows about 2 million clones; about 95% of them were found once. The ten largest clones add up to 0.13% of the sample.

CDR1 SGHDT and CDR2 YYEEEE were looked up in the germline V gene. V sheds 3 bases and J sheds 8 bases, leaving 20 bases between their ends. From its cysteine to its phenylalanine, the CDR3 spans 15 amino acids. The CDR3 DNA has 45 bases and is translated from base 1. The research as a whole found: Roughly 5.2% of naive CD4, approximately 3.7% of naive CD8, approximately 2% of memory CD4, and over 0.35% of memory CD8 clonotypes were shared across a few donors. Higher generation probabilities were observed for clonotypes shared by all four sorted-subset donors than for non-shared clonotypes. Because the study included a small number of donors, the genetic and exposure-history diversity represented was limited. Rarefaction of sorted-subset datasets indicated incomplete sequencing despite the large sequencing depth. Naive subsets generally had larger estimated clonotype richness than memory subsets. Sampling was restricted to blood, and TCR repertoires in tissues likely differ from the TCR repertoires found in blood. Pairwise subsampling indicated that sequencing depth was expected to affect the degree of clonotype sharing among donors.

Healthy HIV-negative adults with no recently reported acute infections or vaccinations were included as donors. Every donor was a Caucasian adult living in Nashville, Tennessee, USA. CD4+ T cells were enriched by magnetic negative selection, after which naive cells were positively selected on CD45RA and the negative fraction was taken as the memory subset. Blood was obtained by leukapheresis, after which PBMCs were separated by Ficoll-Histopaque density gradient centrifugation and cryopreserved in liquid nitrogen vapor phase. Purity and quantity of every magnetically sorted T cell population were checked by analytical flow cytometry. Genomic DNA was isolated from every sorted fraction and measured by UV absorbance on a Nanodrop 2000c.

The chain is made from TRBV5-6 and TRBJ1-1, with the D gene uncertain. This clonotype was sampled from a man aged 18 to 29 in good health. Input material: naive CD4+ T cells sorted from blood. The sample's cell subset or site, from its label and the paper: CD45RA+ positively selected. The nucleotides are TGTGCCAGCAGCTCCGGACCAATATTGTACTCCGAAGCTTTCTTT. It translates to CASSSGPILYSEAFF.